The present T cell receptor (beta chain) was sequenced within a study of T cell responses to AZD1222 COVID-19 vaccine. The protocol was immunoSEQ multiplex PCR, while the TCRdb copy is restricted to in-frame clones and leaves out a portion. The repertoire consists of around 150,000 clones, with roughly nine tenths occurring once and the leading ten covering under 1.5%. This clone was detected once. Its target is not known. The junction shows a germline mismatch at one end, possibly a read error. Pooling of second doses given at about 4 or about 12 weeks was done. Whole-study results and caveats: Among vaccine-associated CD4 TCRs, coverage spanned spike, with dominance at 160-218 and 743-854. Elevations in Spike-specific TCR breadth and depth followed administration of two AZD1222 doses. Among the donors, most were white British and more were female, and clonal diversity was possibly underestimated.

Germline V gene sequence: CDR1 GTSNPN, CDR2 SVGIG (reference sequence). This CDR3 region has 13 residues. This TCR was sampled from an adult who received the AZD1222 COVID-19 vaccine. The sample was peripheral blood, taken 28 days after the second AZD1222 dose. This chain uses TRBV30 with TRBJ2-4; TRBD2 matches at 12 bases. CDR3 protein: CAWSTVTGTSGHF. In DNA form, the CDR3 reads TGTGCCTGGAGTACTGTTACCGGGACTAGCGGGCACTTC.